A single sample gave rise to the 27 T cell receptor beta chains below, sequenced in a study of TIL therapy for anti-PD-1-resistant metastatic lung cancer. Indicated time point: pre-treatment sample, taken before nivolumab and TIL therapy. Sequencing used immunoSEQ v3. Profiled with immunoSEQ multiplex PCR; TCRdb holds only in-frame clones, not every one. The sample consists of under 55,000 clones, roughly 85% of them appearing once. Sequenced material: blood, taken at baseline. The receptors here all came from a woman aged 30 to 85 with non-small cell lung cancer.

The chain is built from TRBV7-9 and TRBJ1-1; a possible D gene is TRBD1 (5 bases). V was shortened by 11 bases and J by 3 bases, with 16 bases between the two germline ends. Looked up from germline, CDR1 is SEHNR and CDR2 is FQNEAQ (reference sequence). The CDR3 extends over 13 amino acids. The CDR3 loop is CAVQGIVDTEAFF. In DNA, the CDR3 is TGTGCCGTCCAGGGCATAGTGGACACTGAAGCTTTCTTT.

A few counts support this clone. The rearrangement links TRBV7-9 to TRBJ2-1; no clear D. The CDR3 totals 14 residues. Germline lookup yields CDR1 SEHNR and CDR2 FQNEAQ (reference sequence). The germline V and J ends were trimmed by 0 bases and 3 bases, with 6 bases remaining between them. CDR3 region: CASSLADRYNEQFF. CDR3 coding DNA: TGTGCCAGCAGCTTAGCCGATCGCTACAATGAGCAGTTCTTC.

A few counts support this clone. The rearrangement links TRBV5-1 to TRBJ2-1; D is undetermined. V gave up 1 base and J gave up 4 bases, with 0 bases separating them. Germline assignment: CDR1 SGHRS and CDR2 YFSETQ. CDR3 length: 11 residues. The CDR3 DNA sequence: TGCGCCAGCAGCTTGTACAATGAGCAGTTCTTC. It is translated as CASSLYNEQFF.

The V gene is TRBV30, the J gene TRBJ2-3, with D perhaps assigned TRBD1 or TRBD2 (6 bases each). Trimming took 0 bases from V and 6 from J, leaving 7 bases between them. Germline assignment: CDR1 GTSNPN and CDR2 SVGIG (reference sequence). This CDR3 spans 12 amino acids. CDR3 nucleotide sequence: TGTGCCTGGAGTGTAGGGGGGGATACGCAGTATTTT. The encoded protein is CAWSVGGDTQYF.

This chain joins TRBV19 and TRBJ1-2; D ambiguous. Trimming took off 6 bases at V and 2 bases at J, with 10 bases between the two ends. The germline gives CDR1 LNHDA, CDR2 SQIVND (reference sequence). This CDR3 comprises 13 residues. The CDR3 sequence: CASRAGVNYGYTF. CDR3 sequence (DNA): TGTGCCAGTAGAGCAGGAGTGAACTATGGCTACACCTTC.

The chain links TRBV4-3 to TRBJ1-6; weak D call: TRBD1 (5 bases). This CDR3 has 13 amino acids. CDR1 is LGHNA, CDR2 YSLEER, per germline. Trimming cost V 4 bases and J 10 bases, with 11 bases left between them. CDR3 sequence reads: CASSRGTGSPLHF. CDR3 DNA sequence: TGCGCCAGCAGCCGAGGGACGGGCTCACCCCTCCACTTT.

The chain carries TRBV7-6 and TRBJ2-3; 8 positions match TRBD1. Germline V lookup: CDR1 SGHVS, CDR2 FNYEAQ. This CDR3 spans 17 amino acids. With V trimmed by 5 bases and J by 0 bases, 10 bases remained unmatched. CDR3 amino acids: CASSLRPGQGSTDTQYF. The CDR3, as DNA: TGTGCCAGCAGCCTCCGACCTGGACAGGGAAGCACAGATACGCAGTATTTT.

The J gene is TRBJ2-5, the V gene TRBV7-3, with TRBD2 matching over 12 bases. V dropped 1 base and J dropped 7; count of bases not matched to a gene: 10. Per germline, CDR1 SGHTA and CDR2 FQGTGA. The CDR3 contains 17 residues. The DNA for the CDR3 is TGTGCCAGCAGCTTAAGAGGGACTAGCGGGCGGGAAAGGACCCAGTACTTC. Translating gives CASSLRGTSGRERTQYF.

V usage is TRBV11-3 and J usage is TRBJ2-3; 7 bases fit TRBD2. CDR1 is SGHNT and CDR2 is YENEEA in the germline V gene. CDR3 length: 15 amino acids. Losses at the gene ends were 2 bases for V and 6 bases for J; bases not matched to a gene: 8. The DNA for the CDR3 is TGTGCCAGCAGCTTACGGGAGGCGGGAAGGGATACGCAGTATTTT. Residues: CASSLREAGRDTQYF. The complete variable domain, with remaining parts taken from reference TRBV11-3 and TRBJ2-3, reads EAGVVQSPRYKIIEKKQPVAFWCNPISGHNTLYWYLQNLGQGPELLIRYENEEAVDDSQLPKDRFSAERLKGVDSTLKIQPAELGDSAVYLCASSLREAGRDTQYFGPGTRLTVL.

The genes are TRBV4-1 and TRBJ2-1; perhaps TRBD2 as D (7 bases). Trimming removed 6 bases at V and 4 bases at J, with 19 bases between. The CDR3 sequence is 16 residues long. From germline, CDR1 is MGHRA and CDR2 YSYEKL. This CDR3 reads CASRPIGGRRYNEQFF. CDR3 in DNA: TGCGCCAGCAGGCCGATCGGGGGGCGGAGATACAATGAGCAGTTCTTC.

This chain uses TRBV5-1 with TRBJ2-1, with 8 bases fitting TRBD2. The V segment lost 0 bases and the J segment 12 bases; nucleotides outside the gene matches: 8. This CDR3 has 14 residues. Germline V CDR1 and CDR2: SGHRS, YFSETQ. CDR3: CASSLELAASLQFF. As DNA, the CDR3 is TGCGCCAGCAGCTTGGAACTAGCGGCCTCTTTGCAGTTCTTC.

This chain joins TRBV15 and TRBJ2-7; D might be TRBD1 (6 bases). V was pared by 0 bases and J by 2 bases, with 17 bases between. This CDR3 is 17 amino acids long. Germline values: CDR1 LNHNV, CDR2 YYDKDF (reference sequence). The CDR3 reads CATSRDIGQINTYEQYF. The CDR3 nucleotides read TGTGCCACCAGCAGAGATATCGGACAGATTAATACCTACGAGCAGTACTTC.

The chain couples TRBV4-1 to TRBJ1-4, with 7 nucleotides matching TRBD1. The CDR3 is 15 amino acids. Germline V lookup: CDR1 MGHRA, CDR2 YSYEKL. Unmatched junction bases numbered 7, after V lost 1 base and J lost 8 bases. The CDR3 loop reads CASSQGQGAWEKLFF. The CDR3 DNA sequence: TGCGCCAGCAGCCAAGGACAGGGCGCCTGGGAAAAACTGTTTTTT.

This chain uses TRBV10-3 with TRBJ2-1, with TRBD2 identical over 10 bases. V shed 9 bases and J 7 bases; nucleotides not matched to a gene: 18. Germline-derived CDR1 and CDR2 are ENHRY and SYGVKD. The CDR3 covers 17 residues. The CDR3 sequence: CAISTLAGGPLKNEQFF. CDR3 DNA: TGTGCCATTTCGACCTTAGCGGGAGGCCCCCTAAAGAATGAGCAGTTCTTC.

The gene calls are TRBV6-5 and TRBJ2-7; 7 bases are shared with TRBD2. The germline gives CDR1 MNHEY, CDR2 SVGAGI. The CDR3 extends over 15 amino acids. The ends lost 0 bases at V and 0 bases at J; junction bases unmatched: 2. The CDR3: CASSYSSGISYEQYF. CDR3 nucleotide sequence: TGTGCCAGCAGTTACTCGAGCGGGATCTCCTACGAGCAGTACTTC.

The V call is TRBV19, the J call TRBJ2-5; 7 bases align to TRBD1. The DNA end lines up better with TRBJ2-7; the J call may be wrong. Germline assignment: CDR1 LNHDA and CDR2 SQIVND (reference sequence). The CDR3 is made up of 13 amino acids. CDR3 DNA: TGTGCCAGTCTTACAGGGGTCGTCTACGAGCAGTACTTC. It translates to CASLTGVVYEQYF.

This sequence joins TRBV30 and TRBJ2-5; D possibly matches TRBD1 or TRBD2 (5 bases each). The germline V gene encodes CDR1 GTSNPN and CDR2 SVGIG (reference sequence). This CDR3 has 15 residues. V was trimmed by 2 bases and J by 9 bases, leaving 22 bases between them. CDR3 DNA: TGTGCCTGGAGTTATTCTGGGGGAGCCTTGAGGGCCCAGTACTTC. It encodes CAWSYSGGALRAQYF.

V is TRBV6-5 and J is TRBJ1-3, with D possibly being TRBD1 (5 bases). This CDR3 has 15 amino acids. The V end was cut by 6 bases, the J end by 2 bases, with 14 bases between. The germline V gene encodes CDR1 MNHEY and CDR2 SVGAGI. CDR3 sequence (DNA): TGTGCCAGCAGGAAGACCGGGACCGCTGGAAACACCATATATTTT. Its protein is CASRKTGTAGNTIYF.

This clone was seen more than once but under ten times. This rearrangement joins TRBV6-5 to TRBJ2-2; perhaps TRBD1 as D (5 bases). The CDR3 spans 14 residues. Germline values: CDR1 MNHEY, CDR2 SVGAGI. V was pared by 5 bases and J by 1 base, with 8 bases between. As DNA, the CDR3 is TGTGCCAGCAGTGTTACAGGGAACACCGGGGAGCTGTTTTTT. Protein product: CASSVTGNTGELFF.

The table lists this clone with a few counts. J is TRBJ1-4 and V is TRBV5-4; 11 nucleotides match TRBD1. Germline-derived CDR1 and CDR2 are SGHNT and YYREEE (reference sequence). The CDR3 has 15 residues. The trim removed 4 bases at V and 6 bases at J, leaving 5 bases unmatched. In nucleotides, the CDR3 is TGTGCCAGCAGCCCCGGGACAGGGGGTTATGAAAAACTGTTTTTT. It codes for CASSPGTGGYEKLFF.

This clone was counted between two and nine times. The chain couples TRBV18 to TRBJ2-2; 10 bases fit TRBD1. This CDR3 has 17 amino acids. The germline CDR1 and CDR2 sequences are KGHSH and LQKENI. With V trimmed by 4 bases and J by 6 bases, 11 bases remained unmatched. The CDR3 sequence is CASSQRTGTGEPGELFF. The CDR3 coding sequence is TGTGCCAGCTCACAGAGGACCGGGACAGGGGAACCCGGGGAGCTGTTTTTT.

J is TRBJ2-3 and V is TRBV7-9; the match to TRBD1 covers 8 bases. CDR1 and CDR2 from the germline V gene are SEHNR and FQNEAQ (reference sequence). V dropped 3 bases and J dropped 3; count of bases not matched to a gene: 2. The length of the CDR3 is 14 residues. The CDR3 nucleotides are TGTGCCAGCAGCTTGGACAGGGTTACAGATACGCAGTATTTT. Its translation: CASSLDRVTDTQYF.

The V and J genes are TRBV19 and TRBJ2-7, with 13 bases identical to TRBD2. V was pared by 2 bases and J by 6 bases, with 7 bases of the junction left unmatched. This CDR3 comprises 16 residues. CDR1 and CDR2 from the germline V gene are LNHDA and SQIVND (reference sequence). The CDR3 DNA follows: TGTGCCAGTAGTATACAAGGACTAGCGGGAGCCCTCGAGCAGTACTTC. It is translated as CASSIQGLAGALEQYF.

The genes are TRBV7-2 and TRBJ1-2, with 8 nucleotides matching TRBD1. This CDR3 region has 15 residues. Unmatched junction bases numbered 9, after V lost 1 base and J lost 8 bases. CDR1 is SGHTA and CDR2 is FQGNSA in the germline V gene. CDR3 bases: TGTGCCAGCAGCTTAGAATCTCAGGGGGCTTTGGGCTACACCTTC. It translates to CASSLESQGALGYTF.

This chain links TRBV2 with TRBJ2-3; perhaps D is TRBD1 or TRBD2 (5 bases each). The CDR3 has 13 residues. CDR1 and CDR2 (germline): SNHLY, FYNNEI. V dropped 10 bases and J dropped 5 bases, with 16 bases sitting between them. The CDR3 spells CATGRGAGDTQYF. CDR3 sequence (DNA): TGTGCCACCGGTCGAGGGGCTGGAGATACGCAGTATTTT.

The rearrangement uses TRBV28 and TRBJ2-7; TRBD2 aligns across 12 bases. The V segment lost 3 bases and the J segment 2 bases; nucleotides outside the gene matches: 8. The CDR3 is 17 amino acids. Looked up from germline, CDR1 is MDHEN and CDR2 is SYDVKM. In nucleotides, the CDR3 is TGTGCCAGCAGTTTGTGGACTAGCGGGGCTGGTCCCTACGAGCAGTACTTC. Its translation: CASSLWTSGAGPYEQYF.

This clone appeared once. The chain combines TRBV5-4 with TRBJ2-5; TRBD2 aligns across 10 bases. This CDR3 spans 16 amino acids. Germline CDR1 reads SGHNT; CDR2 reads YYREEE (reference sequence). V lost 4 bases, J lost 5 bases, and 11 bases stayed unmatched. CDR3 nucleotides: TGTGCCAGCAGCCCGGGGGGAGCGGGAGGGCCGGAGACCCAGTACTTC. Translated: CASSPGGAGGPETQYF.